These 6 T cell receptor beta chains share one sample of origin, sequenced in a study of PD-L1 blockade in urothelial cancer. As to time point: pretreatment peripheral blood. Here immunoSEQ multiplex PCR was the method, and the copy in TCRdb shows in-frame clones only, minus some. Among some 120,000 clones listed, around 84% were seen once. Sequenced here: PBMCs, sampled around atezolizumab (anti-PD-L1) treatment. The receptors come from a man aged 50-60 years with urothelial cancer.

V gene TRBV15 combines with J gene TRBJ2-1; TRBD2 aligns across 9 bases. Germline V lookup: CDR1 LNHNV, CDR2 YYDKDF (reference sequence). V gave up 0 bases and J gave up 12 bases; unmatched junction bases: 9. This CDR3 spans 15 amino acids. CDR3 loop: CATSRDRGLARWQFF. In nucleotides, the CDR3 is TGTGCCACCAGCAGAGATCGGGGACTAGCTCGGTGGCAGTTCTTC.

This sequence joins TRBV29-1 and TRBJ2-6, with D perhaps matching TRBD1 (5 bases). The CDR3 is 15 residues long. CDR1 and CDR2 from the germline V gene are SQVTM and ANQGSEA. V was pared by 4 bases and J by 0 bases, with 10 bases between. The DNA of the CDR3 is TGCAGCGTTGCTACAGGTAGCTCTGGGGCCAACGTCCTGACTTTC. Protein product: CSVATGSSGANVLTF. The whole variable domain, filled in from reference TRBV29-1 and TRBJ2-6, reads SAVISQKPSRDICQRGTSLTIQCQVDSQVTMMFWYRQQPGQSLTLIATANQGSEATYESGFVIDKFPISRPNLTFSTLTVSNMSPEDSSIYLCSVATGSSGANVLTFGAGSRLTVL.

This sequence joins TRBV6-6 and TRBJ1-1; D may be TRBD1 (5 bases). V gave up 3 bases and J gave up 3 bases, with 17 bases separating them. Germline assignment: CDR1 MNHNY and CDR2 SVGAGI (reference sequence). The CDR3 has 16 amino acids. This CDR3 is CASSYGGGGRDTEAFF. The CDR3 DNA sequence: TGTGCCAGCAGTTATGGCGGTGGGGGGAGGGACACTGAAGCTTTCTTT.

This chain joins TRBV15 and TRBJ2-7, with a possible D match to TRBD1 (5 bases). This CDR3 is built from 12 residues. Trimming shortened V by 5 bases and J by 5 bases, and 10 bases separated the two germline ends. Germline CDR1 and CDR2: LNHNV and YYDKDF (reference sequence). The CDR3 protein is CATSDRTHEQYF. In DNA, the CDR3 is TGTGCCACCAGCGACCGGACACACGAGCAGTACTTC.

The chain carries TRBV7-8 and TRBJ1-5; D might be TRBD1 (6 bases). Germline V gene sequence: CDR1 SGHVS, CDR2 FQNEAQ. The V end was cut by 0 bases, the J end by 3 bases, with 9 bases between. The CDR3 is 15 amino acids. The CDR3 is CASSLAYRDNQPQHF. The CDR3 nucleotides read TGTGCCAGCAGCTTAGCGTACAGGGACAATCAGCCCCAGCATTTT.

The rearrangement links TRBV18 to TRBJ2-5, with unresolved D. Trimming cost V 3 bases and J 0 bases, with 5 bases left between them. This CDR3 spans 13 amino acids. Looked up from germline, CDR1 is KGHSH and CDR2 is LQKENI. The CDR3 reads CASSPSHQETQYF. The DNA of the CDR3 is TGTGCCAGCTCACCTAGTCACCAAGAGACCCAGTACTTC.